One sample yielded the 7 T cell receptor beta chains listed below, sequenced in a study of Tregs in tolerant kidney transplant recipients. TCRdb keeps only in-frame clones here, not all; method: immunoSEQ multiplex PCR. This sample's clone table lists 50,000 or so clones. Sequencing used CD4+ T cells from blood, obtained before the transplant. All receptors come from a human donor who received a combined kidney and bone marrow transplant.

The covered CDR3 bases are TGTGCCACATCCCCAGGGGAACCTCAGCCC. It is translated as CATSPGEPQP. The full CDR3 is CATSPGEPQPQHF. The rearrangement joins TRBV19 to TRBJ1-5; D might be TRBD1 (6 bases). The read terminates 3 residues ahead of where the CDR3 ends, so the germline J gene completes it. Trimming cost V 10 bases and J 6 bases, with 16 bases left between them. The CDR3 is made up of 13 amino acids. Germline-derived CDR1 and CDR2 are LNHDA and SQIVND (reference sequence). The variable domain in full, with the rest retrieved from reference TRBV19 and TRBJ1-5, is DGGITQSPKYLFRKEGQNVTLSCEQNLNHDAMYWYRQDPGQGLRLIYYSQIVNDFQKGDIAEGYSVSREKKESFPLTVTSAQKNPTAFYLCATSPGEPQPQHFGDGTRLSIL.

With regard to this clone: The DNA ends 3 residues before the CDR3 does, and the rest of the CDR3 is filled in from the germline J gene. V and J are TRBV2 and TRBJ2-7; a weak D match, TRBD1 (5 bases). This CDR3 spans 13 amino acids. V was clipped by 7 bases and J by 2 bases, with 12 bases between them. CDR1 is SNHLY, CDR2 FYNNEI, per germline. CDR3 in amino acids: CASTNRFTYEQYF. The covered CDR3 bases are TGTGCCAGCACCAACAGGTTTACCTACGAG.

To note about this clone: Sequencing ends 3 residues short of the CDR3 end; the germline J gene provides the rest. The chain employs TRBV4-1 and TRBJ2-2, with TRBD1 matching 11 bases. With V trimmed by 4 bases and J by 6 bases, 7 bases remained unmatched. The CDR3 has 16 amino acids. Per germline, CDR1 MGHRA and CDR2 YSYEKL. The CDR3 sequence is CASSPRTGGAAGELFF. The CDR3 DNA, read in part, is TGCGCCAGCAGCCCTCGGACAGGGGGCGCGGCCGGGGAG.

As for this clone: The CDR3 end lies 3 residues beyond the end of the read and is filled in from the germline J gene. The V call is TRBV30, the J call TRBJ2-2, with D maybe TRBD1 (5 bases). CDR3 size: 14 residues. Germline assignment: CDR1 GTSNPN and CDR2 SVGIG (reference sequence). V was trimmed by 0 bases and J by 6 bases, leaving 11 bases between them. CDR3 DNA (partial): TGTGCCTGGAGTGTACTAAGGGGCGCCGGGGAG. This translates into CAWSVLRGAGE. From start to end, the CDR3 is CAWSVLRGAGELFF. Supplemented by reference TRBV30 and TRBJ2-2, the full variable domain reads SQTIHQWPATLVQPVGSPLSLECTVEGTSNPNLYWYRQAAGRGLQLLFYSVGIGQISSEVPQNLSASRPQDRQFILSSKKLLLSDSGFYLCAWSVLRGAGELFFGEGSRLTVL.

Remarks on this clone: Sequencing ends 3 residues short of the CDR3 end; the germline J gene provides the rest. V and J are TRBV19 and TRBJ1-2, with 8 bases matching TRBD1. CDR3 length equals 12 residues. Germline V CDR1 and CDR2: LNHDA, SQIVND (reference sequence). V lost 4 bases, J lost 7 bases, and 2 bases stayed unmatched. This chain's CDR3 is CASSTGGPGYTF. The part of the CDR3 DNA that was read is TGTGCCAGTAGTACAGGGGGCCCTGGC.

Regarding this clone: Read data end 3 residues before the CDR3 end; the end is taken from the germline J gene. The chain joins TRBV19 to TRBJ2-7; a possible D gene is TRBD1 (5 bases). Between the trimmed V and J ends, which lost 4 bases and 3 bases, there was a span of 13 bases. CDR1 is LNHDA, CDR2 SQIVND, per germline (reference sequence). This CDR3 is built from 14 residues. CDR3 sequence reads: CASSTPGQLYEQYF. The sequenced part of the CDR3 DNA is TGTGCCAGTAGTACTCCAGGGCAGCTCTACGAG. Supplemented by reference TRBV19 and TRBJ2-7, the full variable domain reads DGGITQSPKYLFRKEGQNVTLSCEQNLNHDAMYWYRQDPGQGLRLIYYSQIVNDFQKGDIAEGYSVSREKKESFPLTVTSAQKNPTAFYLCASSTPGQLYEQYFGPGTRLTVT.

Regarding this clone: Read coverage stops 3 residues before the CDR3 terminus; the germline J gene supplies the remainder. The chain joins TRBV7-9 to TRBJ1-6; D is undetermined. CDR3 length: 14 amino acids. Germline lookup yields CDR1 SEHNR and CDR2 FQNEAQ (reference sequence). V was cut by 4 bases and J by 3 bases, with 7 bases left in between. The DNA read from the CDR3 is TGTGCCAGCAGCTCACCCAGCTATAATTCACCC. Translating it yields CASSSPSYNSP. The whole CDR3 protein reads CASSSPSYNSPLHF.